The present entry profiles one TCR beta chain with its context. What this receptor recognizes is not known. No much larger clone exists at a distance of one base, and base qualities are not known. The sample belongs to a study of cytomegalovirus exposure and HLA in healthy donors (dated by TCRdb to about 2017). Some background on the complete study: In an earlier analysis of approximately 640 of the donors, under 300 Gb of sequence data and roughly 100 million unique TCR beta sequences from roughly 180 million T cells were reported. Roughly 300 gigabases of sequencing data and tens of millions of unique TCR sequences were included in an early release covering about 620 HLA-typed donors. The genetic ancestry cluster associated with self-reported Caucasian donors included 80% to 90% of the approximately 430 genotyped donors. The study aimed to test whether cataloging public T cell receptors could reveal signatures of past pathogen exposure. The T cell repertoires of 666 subjects were profiled by immunosequencing and related to cytomegalovirus serostatus. Along with the roughly 670-subject first cohort, a separate validation cohort of roughly 110 different subjects was used. To predict cytomegalovirus infection status, the study combined high-throughput TCR immunosequencing, statistical association of individual TCRs with disease status, and machine learning. A later analysis re-examined previously published TCR beta repertoires from 500 to 700 donors and added high-resolution HLA genotyping to investigate patterns of TCR occurrence. In the later analysis, no new phenotypic data were used to find candidate immune exposures; instead, reliance was placed on TCR beta sequences and their occurrence across donors. An earlier analysis of 587 of the donors used high-throughput TCR beta sequencing to judge whether each TCR beta V gene segment behaved as functional or pseudogenic. Donor age, sex, ethnicity and CMV serostatus were compiled alongside the repertoire data. A later genetic analysis took genome-wide SNP genotypes for about 60% of the roughly 670 donors and used that subset as a discovery cohort. All discovery cohort repertoires had been generated using a single sequencing platform. HLA typing covered class I and class II loci at four-digit resolution. Typing coverage differed by locus: A, B, C, DRB1 and DQB1 were typed in roughly 629-630 donors, DQA1 in 522, DPA1 in 600 to 610, and DPB1 in just under 490. A handful of DR-DQ haplotypes were handled as single units for association and clustering because linkage in the cohort was strong. On average, over 200,000 unique TCR beta nucleotide sequences were sequenced per donor among about 400 genotyped donors of the cohort, with roughly 18% of those sequences being non-productive.

Broader findings and caveats from the paper: In a later genetic analysis, fewer N-insertions in productive TCRs were reported among donors in an Asian-associated ancestry cluster than the roughly 640-donor mean. A cluster of highly shared sequence variants was judged likely to be a technical artifact of the sequencing pipeline. Most TCR sequences were seen in very few donors, while some public TCRs were found in many individuals. A total of 150 or so TCR beta chains were listed by the study as associated with cytomegalovirus. In both the original and validation cohorts, the classifier was reported to diagnose cytomegalovirus status with high specificity and sensitivity. A later genetic analysis associated a missense DCLRE1C variant with V-gene and J-gene trimming of TCR beta chains, and an independent cohort replicated the association. According to the authors, the approach could potentially be generalized to other disease states and immunological phenotypes. A later analysis found that most CMV-associated TCR beta chains appeared HLA-restricted, with HLA associations seemingly driven largely by CMV exposure. Assigning TCR associations to individual alleles was difficult when HLA alleles, especially DR and DQ, strongly co-occurred. The 87-base-pair reads could not distinguish some IMGT-functional V segments, including TRBV6-2 and TRBV6-3, so those segments were excluded. About 15 rarely observed V segments, including chromosome 9 orphons, were excluded from the earlier analysis of about 500 of the donors because counts were too low. In an earlier analysis of fewer than 700 of the donors, most TCR beta V segments appeared in productive rearrangements about 87% or about 30% of the time, broadly matching IMGT annotations. Because HLA typing was missing for some donors at each locus, association tests included only the typed subset. A later analysis associated about 18,000 TCR beta sequences with specific HLA alleles at a false discovery rate of 0.05. A further reported finding was that TCR beta sequences accurately predicted the HLA-A and HLA-B alleles for most subjects in the first cohort. For the cohort, immune exposure information was limited to CMV serostatus. In a later analysis, HLA-associated TCR beta chains showed more clonal expansion and lower generation probabilities than non-associated chains that were equally common. A later analysis found that TCR association rates varied across HLA loci, with DRB1 alleles showing the most associated TCRs and HLA-C alleles the fewest. Only TCR beta chains were sequenced in this cohort, and the absence of alpha or paired-chain data limited detectable features. Linkage disequilibrium might explain the correlated functional status among segregating V segments, but an unknown experimental factor could not be ruled out. In vitro tests confirmed that a few of the cytomegalovirus-associated TCR beta chains recognize cytomegalovirus antigens. Presence/absence analyses assumed roughly uniform sequencing depth across donors, an assumption that may not hold. In a later analysis, several top co-occurrence clusters were reported to appear linked to parvovirus B19, influenza, CMV and Epstein-Barr virus.

Libraries were built with the immunoSEQ multiplex PCR assay. For the multiplex PCR, a mixture combining 60 forward primers for TCR Vbeta segments and 13 reverse primers for TCR Jbeta segments was used. A multiplex PCR assay on genomic DNA amplified the CDR3 region of rearranged TCR beta genes. The amplified TCR beta libraries were sequenced on the Illumina HiSeq System as 87-base-pair reads. In the original analysis: A later analysis counted approximately 74 million unique TCR beta chains across the 500 to 850 repertoires, and roughly 10 million of these chains were shared by at least two donors. Raw reads were error-corrected and collapsed into unique sequences with a nearest-neighbor algorithm that merged closely related sequences to remove PCR and sequencing errors. V, D and J gene segments were assigned by aligning CDR3 sequences to IMGT reference sequences. For a sequence to be retained, a match of at least six nucleotides to both a V gene segment and a J gene segment was required. A rearrangement was called productive if the CDR3 had no stop codons and remained in frame with V and J, and every other rearrangement was called non-productive. CDR3 was defined by IMGT convention, running from the second conserved V-encoded cysteine to the conserved J-encoded phenylalanine. In an earlier analysis of 550 to 650 of the donors, sequences lacking an unambiguous match to a single V gene segment were excluded. In an earlier analysis of around 590 of the donors, a V segment was called functional when productive rearrangements were above 56.7%, and segregating when the standard deviation between donors exceeded 5%. A statistical classification framework was built for diagnosing cytomegalovirus status from the catalog of TCR beta chain sequences. A later analysis assigned V and J genes by comparing TCR nucleotide sequences with IMGT/GENE-DB human TR gene sequences. In a later analysis, CDR3 sequences and most-parsimonious VDJ recombination scenarios were assigned using the TCRdist pipeline. In a later analysis, each TCR beta chain was defined by its CDR3 amino acid sequence together with its V-gene family, and reads lacking a unique V-gene family were excluded. As a way to deal with suspected cross-contamination and a sequencing artifact, a later analysis dropped 450 to 600 nucleotide sequences that were highly shared and had low generation probability. In a later analysis, a clonal expansion index for each public chain was calculated from normalized within-repertoire ranks of inferred template counts. Generation probabilities in a later analysis came from a VDJ recombination model fitted to out-of-frame rearrangements, and those results were checked against IGoR. In a later analysis, hypergeometric tests were used to score TCR-TCR, TCR-HLA and TCR-CMV co-occurrence, with a repertoire-size bias correction applied to TCR pairs. A later analysis estimated false discovery rates by permuting HLA or CMV assignments 20 times. In a later analysis, co-occurring TCRs were grouped with DBSCAN, and TCRdist sequence similarity was added when clustering was performed within HLA-allele-positive subsets. For co-occurrence clustering, repertoires with fewer than 30,000 or more than 120,000 public chains were excluded, along with five repertoires with anomalous nucleotide sharing. This immuneACCESS table, as held by TCRdb, lists in-frame sequences with V and J called but not all clones. Of the missing ones, under half trace to an unresolved V gene in checked studies; the others have no known cause. V, J and clone size are taken as reported in that table, and D and trimming were inferred from the DNA itself. The sample records roughly 150,000 clones, over 60% of which are singletons. The ten largest clones add up to around 2.9% of the sample.

The cohort comprised some 730 healthy bone marrow donors. All cohort members were sampled while nominally healthy, although unrecorded immune exposures were likely present. The donor tested CMV seropositive and was one of the 289 seropositive cohort members. Each donor provided a peripheral blood sample, and peripheral blood mononuclear cells were used for TCR beta sequencing. Genomic DNA extraction from the blood cell samples was performed with the Qiagen DNeasy Blood Extraction Kit. CDR1 and CDR2 (MGHRA, YSYEKL) derive from the germline V gene. Unmatched junction bases come to 9, with V trimmed by 3 bases and J by 10 bases. Including cysteine and phenylalanine, the CDR3 has 14 amino acids. Here the CDR3 DNA is all that survives: 42 bases in frame from base 1.

Input material: PBMCs. The chain is encoded by TRBV4-1 joined to TRBJ1-2, with 9 middle bases fitting TRBD1. The sequence came from a woman aged 25 to 39 in good health and CMV-seropositive. The CDR3 is CASSHAGTGPYYTF. The DNA sequence is as follows: TGCGCCAGCAGCCACGCCGGGACAGGGCCATACTACACCTTC.